This entry describes one T cell receptor (beta chain). The antigen remains unidentified. The sample is drawn from a study of T cells in tuberculosis. Overall study results and limits: Samples were chosen by availability of cryopreserved specimens. Smaller alpha distances in active tuberculosis partly reflected shorter CDR3-alpha lengths. Active tuberculosis alpha repertoires lay closer to GMM-specific TCRs than controls'.

Some clones are missing from TCRdb's copy, which holds only in-frame ones; the method was immunoSEQ multiplex PCR. The sample includes tens of thousands of clones, more than 80% of them seen just once. Latent tuberculosis screening used tuberculin skin test and IGRA at entry. This CDR3 is built from 16 residues. V lost 3 bases to trimming and J lost 4 bases, with 16 bases between them. In germline, CDR1 is LNHNV, CDR2 YYDKDF (reference sequence). The chain has TRBV15 and TRBJ1-5; D possibly corresponds to TRBD1 (5 bases). This sequence was found in a donor aged 10-29 years with latent tuberculosis or without tuberculosis infection. Some clones in this sample may be carry-over from other donors' samples. Sequenced input: PBMCs. CDR3 in amino acids: CATSSNQGRENQPQHF. CDR3 coding DNA: TGTGCCACCAGCAGTAATCAGGGTCGAGAGAATCAGCCCCAGCATTTT.